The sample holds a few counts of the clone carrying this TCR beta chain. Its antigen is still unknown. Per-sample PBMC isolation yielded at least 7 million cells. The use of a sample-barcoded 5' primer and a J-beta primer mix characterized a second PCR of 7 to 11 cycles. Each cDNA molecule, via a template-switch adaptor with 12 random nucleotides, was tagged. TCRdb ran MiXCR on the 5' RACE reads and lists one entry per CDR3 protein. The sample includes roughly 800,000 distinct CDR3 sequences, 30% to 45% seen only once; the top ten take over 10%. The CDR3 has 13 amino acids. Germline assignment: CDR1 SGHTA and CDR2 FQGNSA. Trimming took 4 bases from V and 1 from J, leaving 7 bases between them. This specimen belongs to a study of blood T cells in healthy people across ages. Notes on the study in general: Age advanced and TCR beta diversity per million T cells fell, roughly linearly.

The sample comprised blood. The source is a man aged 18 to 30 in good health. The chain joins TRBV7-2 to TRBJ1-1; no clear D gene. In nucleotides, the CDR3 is TGTGCCAGCAGCTATTTCAGGAACACTGAAGCTTTCTTT. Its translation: CASSYFRNTEAFF.